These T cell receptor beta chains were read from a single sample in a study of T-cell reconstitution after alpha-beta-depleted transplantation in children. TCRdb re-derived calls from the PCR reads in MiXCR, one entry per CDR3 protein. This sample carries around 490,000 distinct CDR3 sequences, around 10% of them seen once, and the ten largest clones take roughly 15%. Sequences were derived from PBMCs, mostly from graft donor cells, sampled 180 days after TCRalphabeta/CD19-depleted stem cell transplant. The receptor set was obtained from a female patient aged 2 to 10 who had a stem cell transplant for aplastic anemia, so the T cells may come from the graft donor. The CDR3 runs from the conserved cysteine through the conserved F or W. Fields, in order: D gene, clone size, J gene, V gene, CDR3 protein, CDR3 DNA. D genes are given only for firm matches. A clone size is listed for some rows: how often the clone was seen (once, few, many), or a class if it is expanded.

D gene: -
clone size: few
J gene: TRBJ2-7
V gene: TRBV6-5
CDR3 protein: CASSYTTKPNEQYF
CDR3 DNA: TGTGCCAGCAGTTACACGACAAAACCCAACGAGCAGTACTTC

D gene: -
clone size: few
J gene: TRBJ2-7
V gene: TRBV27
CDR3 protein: CASSNRVYEQYF
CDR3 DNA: TGTGCCAGCAGCAATAGGGTCTACGAGCAGTACTTC

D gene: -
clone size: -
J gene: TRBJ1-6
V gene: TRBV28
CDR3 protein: CAIEPRTANSPLHF
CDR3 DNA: TGTGCCATAGAGCCCCGGACAGCTAATTCACCCCTCCACTTT

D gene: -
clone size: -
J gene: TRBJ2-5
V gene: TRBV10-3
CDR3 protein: CAIGSPSRETQYF
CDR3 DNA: TGTGCCATCGGATCCCCGAGCAGGGAGACCCAGTACTTC

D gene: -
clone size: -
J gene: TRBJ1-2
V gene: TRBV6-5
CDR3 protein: CASSYSGQRNANYGYTF
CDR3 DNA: TGTGCCAGCAGTTATTCCGGACAGAGAAACGCTAACTATGGCTACACCTTC

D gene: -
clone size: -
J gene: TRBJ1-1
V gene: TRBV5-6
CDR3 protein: CASSTGEGNTEAFF
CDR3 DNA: TGTGCCAGCAGCACTGGAGAGGGCAACACTGAAGCTTTCTTT

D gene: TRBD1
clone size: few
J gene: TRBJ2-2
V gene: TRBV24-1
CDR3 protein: CATSDFRDRGNTGELFF
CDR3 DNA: TGTGCCACCAGTGATTTCCGGGACAGGGGGAACACCGGGGAGCTGTTTTTT

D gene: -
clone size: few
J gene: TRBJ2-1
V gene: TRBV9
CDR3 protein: CASSVSGSLSYNEQFF
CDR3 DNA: TGTGCCAGCAGCGTATCCGGGAGTCTCTCCTACAATGAGCAGTTCTTC

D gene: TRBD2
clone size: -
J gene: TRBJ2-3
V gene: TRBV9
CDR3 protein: CASSVGNGRAQDTQYF
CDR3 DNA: TGTGCCAGCAGCGTAGGGAACGGGAGGGCCCAAGATACGCAGTATTTT

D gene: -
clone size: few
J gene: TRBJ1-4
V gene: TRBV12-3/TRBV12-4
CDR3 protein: CASSLAAPVREKLFF
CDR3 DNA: TGTGCCAGCAGTTTAGCGGCTCCCGTTCGGGAAAAACTGTTTTTT

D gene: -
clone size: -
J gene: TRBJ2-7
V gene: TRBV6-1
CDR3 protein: CASSGASLLTYEQYF
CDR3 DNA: TGTGCCAGCAGCGGCGCGAGCCTCCTCACGTACGAGCAGTACTTC

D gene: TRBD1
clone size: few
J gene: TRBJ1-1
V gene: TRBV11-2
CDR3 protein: CASSFRGRGAFF
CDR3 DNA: TGTGCCAGCAGCTTCAGGGGGCGCGGGGCTTTCTTT

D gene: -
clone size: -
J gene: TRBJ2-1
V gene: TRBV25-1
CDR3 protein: CASSEYIGGGPTSSYNEQFF
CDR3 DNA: TGTGCCAGCAGTGAATATATAGGTGGGGGCCCGACAAGCTCCTACAATGAGCAGTTCTTC

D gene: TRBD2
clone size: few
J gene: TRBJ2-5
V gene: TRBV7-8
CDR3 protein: CASSSAVGAGDVETQYF
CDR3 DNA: TGTGCCAGCAGCTCCGCCGTGGGAGCGGGAGATGTGGAGACCCAGTACTTC

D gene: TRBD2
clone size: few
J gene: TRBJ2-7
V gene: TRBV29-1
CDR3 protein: CSVGIAGTYEQYF
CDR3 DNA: TGCAGCGTTGGAATAGCGGGAACCTACGAGCAGTACTTC

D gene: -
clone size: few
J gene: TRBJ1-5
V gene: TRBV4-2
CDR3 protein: CASSPPIGPQHF
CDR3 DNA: TGTGCCAGCAGCCCACCGATAGGGCCCCAGCATTTT

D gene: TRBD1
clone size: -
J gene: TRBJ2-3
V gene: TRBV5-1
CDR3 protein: CASSFLRTGRSTDTQYF
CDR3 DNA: TGCGCCAGCAGCTTTCTTAGGACAGGACGAAGCACAGATACGCAGTATTTT

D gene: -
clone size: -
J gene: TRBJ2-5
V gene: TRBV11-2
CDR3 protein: CASTVDRIAAQYF
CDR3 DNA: TGTGCCAGCACCGTCGACAGGATTGCGGCCCAGTACTTC

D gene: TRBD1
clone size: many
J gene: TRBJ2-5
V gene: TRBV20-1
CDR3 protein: CSARGQLQETQYF
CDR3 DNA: TGCAGTGCAAGGGGGCAACTCCAAGAGACCCAGTACTTC

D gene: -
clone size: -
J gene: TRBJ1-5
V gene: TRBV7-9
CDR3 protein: CASSPKGFDQPQHF
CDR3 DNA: TGTGCCAGCAGCCCAAAGGGGTTCGATCAGCCCCAGCATTTT

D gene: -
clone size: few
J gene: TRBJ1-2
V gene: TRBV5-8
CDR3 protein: CASSLSGGLRGYTF
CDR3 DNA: TGTGCCAGCAGCTTGTCCGGGGGCCTGCGTGGCTACACCTTC

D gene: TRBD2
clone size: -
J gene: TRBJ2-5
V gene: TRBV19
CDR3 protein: CASSFLGGEETQYF
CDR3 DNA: TGTGCCAGTAGTTTTCTGGGGGGGGAAGAGACCCAGTACTTC

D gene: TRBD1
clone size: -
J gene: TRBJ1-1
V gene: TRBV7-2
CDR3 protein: CASSARTGSTTEAFF
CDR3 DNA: TGTGCCAGCAGCGCCCGGACAGGGTCAACCACTGAAGCTTTCTTT

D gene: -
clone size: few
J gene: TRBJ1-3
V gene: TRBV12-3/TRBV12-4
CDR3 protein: CASSQRTRSGNTIYF
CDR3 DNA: TGTGCCAGCAGTCAACGGACGAGGTCTGGAAACACCATATATTTT

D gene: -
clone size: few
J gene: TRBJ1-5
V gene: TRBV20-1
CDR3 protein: CSAREGIINQPQHF
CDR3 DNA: TGCAGTGCTAGAGAAGGGATTATCAATCAGCCCCAGCATTTT

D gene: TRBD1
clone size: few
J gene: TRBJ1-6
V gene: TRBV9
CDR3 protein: CASSVNRDRADSPLHF
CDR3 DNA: TGTGCCAGCAGCGTTAATCGCGACAGGGCAGATTCACCCCTCCACTTT

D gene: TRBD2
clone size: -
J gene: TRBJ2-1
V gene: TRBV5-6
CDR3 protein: CASSFLTSGNSYNEQFF
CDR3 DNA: TGTGCCAGCAGCTTCCTGACTAGCGGGAATTCCTACAATGAGCAGTTCTTC

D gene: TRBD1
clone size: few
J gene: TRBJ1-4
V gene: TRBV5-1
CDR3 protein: CASSLVGQGAIKPIEKLFF
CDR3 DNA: TGCGCCAGCAGCTTGGTTGGACAGGGGGCGATCAAACCAATAGAAAAACTGTTTTTT

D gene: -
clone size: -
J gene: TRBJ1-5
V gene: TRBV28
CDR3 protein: CASSLPRRAGASNQPQHF
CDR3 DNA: TGTGCCAGCAGTTTACCCCGGCGGGCGGGGGCTAGCAATCAGCCCCAGCATTTT

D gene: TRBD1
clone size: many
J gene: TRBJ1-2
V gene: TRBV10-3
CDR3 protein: CAISENDRANYGYTF
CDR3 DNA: TGTGCCATCAGTGAGAATGACAGGGCCAACTATGGCTACACCTTC

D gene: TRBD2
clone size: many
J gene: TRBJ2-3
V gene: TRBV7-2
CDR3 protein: CASSLLGGIPTDTQYF
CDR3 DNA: TGTGCCAGCAGCTTATTGGGGGGGATCCCCACAGATACGCAGTATTTT

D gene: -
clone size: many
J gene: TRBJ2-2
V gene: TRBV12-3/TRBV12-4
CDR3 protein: CASSSGPTGELFF
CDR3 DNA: TGTGCCAGCAGTTCGGGCCCAACCGGGGAGCTGTTTTTT

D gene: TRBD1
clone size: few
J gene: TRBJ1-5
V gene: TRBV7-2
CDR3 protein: CASSPRTGNFNQPQHF
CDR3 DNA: TGTGCCAGCAGCCCTCGGACAGGGAATTTTAATCAGCCCCAGCATTTT

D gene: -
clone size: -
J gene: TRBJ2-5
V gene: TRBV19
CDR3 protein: CASIPREGPPGTQYF
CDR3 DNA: TGTGCCAGTATCCCTAGGGAAGGCCCGCCGGGGACCCAGTACTTC

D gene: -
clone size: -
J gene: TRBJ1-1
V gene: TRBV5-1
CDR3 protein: CASSPRGGSKAFF
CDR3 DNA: TGCGCCAGCAGCCCTCGTGGGGGGAGCAAAGCTTTCTTT

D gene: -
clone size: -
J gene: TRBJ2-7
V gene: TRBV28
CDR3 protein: CASSFPPGTTYEQYF
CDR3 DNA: TGTGCCAGCAGTTTCCCGCCCGGGACCACCTACGAGCAGTACTTC

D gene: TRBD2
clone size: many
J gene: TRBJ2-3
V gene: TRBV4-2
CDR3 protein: CASSPGTSGNTDTQYF
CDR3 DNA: TGTGCCAGCAGCCCCGGGACTAGCGGGAATACAGATACGCAGTATTTT

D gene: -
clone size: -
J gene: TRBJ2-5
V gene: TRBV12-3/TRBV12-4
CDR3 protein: CASFPQETQYF
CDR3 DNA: TGTGCCAGCTTCCCTCAAGAGACCCAGTACTTC

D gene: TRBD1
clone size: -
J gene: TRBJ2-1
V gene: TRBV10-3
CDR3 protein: CAISPDRGEEQFF
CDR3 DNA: TGTGCCATCAGTCCTGACAGGGGAGAAGAGCAGTTCTTC

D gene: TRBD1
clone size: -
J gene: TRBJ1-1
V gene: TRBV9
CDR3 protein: CASSVLGTGGVGTEAFF
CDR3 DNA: TGTGCCAGCAGCGTCCTCGGGACAGGGGGCGTTGGGACTGAAGCTTTCTTT

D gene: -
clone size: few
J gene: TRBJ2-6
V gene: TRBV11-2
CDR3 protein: CASQLISRTPLSGANVLTF
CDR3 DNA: TGTGCCAGTCAGCTTATCTCCAGGACCCCTCTCTCTGGGGCCAACGTCCTGACTTTC

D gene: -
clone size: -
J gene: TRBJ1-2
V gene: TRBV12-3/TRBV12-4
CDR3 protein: CASSLSGPLGYTF
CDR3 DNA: TGTGCCAGCAGTTTATCCGGCCCGCTGGGCTACACCTTC